The clone carrying this TCR beta chain was seen a single time. Its antigen is not known. The entry originates in a study of cytomegalovirus exposure and HLA in healthy donors. Study-wide context: Samples from HLA-typed donors yielded 65 million to 85 million unique TCRs in an early data release.

Study-level results: Sequencing probably produced one cluster of sequence variants that were highly shared.

CDR3 length: 15 residues. J was trimmed by 6 bases and V by 7 bases; bases with no gene match: 12. Germline lookup yields CDR1 PRHDT and CDR2 FYEKMQ (reference sequence). 60 Vbeta and 13 Jbeta primers were used in PCR. Clones were sequenced by immunoSEQ multiplex PCR, and TCRdb holds only the in-frame ones, with some missing. Seen here are about 160,000 clones, approximately 81% observed once, and the top ten hold 6% to 9%. Sequencing was performed on PBMCs. The V gene is TRBV13, the J gene TRBJ1-2; 9 bases fit TRBD1. This TCR came from a woman aged 25 to 45 in good health and CMV-seropositive. The CDR3 loop is CASTTRFTGGDGYTF. CDR3 DNA sequence: TGTGCCAGCACCACTCGGTTCACAGGGGGCGATGGCTACACCTTC. The variable domain in full, with the rest retrieved from reference TRBV13 and TRBJ1-2, is AAGVIQSPRHLIKEKRETATLKCYPIPRHDTVYWYQQGPGQDPQFLISFYEKMQSDKGSIPDRFSAQQFSDYHSELNMSSLELGDSALYFCASTTRFTGGDGYTFGSGTRLTVV.